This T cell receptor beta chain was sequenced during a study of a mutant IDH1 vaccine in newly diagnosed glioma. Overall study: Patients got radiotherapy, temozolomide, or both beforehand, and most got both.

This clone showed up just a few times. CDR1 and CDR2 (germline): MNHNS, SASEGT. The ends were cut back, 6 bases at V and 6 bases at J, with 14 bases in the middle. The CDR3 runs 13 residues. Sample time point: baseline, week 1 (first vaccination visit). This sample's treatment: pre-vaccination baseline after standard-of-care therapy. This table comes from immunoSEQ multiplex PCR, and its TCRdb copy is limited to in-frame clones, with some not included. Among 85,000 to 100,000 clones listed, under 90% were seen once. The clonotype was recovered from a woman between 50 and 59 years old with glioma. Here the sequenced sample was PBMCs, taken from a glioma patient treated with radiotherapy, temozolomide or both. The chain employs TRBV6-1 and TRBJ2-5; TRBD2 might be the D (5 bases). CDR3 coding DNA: TGTGCCAGCAGCCTACCCGGGGTACAGACCCAGTACTTC. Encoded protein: CASSLPGVQTQYF.